This T cell receptor beta chain was recovered during a study of cytotoxic CD8 clonotypes in ibrutinib-treated CLL. As for the study in general: Partial response occurred in roughly 25 patients and complete response in 2; at median roughly 74 months, approximately 14 remained remitted and about twelve progressed.

CDR1 and CDR2 (germline): LGHNT, FRNRAP. Unmatched junction bases numbered 7, after V lost 7 bases and J lost 4 bases. The CDR3 consists of 15 residues. Clones were read by immunoSEQ multiplex PCR, and TCRdb kept only the in-frame ones, dropping some. The repertoire holds 57,000 or so clones, around 52% seen once, with about 24% in the top ten. The V call is TRBV12-5, the J call TRBJ2-1; 10 positions agree with TRBD2. The sample in question was PBMCs, obtained at disease progression, from a patient treated with ibrutinib. This receptor was identified in a human donor with chronic lymphocytic leukemia. The CDR3 here is CASASGLASYNEQFF. Written as DNA, the CDR3 is TGTGCTAGTGCCTCGGGACTAGCGAGTTACAATGAGCAGTTCTTC.